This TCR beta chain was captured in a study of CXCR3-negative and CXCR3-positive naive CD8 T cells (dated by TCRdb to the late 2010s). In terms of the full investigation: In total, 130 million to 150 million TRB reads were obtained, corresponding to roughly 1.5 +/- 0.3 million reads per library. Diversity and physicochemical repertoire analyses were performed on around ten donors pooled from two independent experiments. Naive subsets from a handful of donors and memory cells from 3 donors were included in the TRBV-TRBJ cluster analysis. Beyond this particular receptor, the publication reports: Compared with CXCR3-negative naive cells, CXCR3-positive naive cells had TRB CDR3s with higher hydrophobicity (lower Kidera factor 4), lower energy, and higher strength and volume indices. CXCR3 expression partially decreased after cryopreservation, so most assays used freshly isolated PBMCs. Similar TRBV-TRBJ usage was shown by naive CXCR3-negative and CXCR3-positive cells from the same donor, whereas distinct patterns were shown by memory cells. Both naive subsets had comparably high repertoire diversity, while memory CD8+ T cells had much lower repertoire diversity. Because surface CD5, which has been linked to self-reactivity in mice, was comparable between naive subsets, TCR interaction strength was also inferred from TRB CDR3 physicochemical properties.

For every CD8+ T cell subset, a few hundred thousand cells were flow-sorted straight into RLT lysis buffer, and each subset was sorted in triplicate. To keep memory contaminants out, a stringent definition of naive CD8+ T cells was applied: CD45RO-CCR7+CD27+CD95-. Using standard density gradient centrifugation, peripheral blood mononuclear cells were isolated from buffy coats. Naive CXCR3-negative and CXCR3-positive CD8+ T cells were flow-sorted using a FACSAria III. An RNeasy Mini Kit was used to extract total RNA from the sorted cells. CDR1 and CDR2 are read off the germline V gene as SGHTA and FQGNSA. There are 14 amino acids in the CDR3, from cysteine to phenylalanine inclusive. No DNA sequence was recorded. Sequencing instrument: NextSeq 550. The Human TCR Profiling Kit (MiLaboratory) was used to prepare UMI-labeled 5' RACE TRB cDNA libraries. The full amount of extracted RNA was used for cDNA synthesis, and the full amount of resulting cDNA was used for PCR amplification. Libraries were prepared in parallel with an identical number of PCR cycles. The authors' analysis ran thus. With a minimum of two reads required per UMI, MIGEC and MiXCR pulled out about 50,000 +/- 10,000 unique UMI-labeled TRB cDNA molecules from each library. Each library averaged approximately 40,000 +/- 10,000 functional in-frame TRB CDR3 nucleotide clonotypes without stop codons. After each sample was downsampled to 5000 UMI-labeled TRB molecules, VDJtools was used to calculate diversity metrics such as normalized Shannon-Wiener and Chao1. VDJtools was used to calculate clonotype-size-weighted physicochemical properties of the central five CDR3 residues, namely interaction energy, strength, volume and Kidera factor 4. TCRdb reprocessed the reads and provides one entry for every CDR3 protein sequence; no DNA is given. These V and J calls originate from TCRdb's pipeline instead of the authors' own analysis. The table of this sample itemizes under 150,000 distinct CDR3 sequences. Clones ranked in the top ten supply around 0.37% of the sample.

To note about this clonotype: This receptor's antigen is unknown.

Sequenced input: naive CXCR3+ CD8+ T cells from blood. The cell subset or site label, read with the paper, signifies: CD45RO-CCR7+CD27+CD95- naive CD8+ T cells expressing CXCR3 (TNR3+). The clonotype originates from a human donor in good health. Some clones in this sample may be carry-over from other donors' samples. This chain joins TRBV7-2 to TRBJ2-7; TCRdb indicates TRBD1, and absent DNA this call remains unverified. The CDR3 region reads CASSFDRGAYEQYF.